The 7 T cell receptor beta chains in this list originate from one sample, sequenced in a study of blood T cell repertoires in COVID-19. Clones were sequenced by immunoSEQ multiplex PCR, and TCRdb holds only the in-frame ones, with some missing. The sample holds more than 85,000 clones, around 90% seen once. Input material: peripheral blood. The receptors here all came from an older man with acute or convalescent COVID-19.

The chain combines TRBV6-6 with TRBJ1-6; 7 positions agree with TRBD1. J was trimmed by 8 bases and V by 1 base; bases with no gene match: 5. The CDR3 has 15 residues. Germline loops: CDR1 MNHNY, CDR2 SVGAGI (reference sequence). The CDR3 bases are TGTGCCAGCAGTTACTACACAGGGGCTCATTCACCCCTCCACTTT. Its protein product is CASSYYTGAHSPLHF.

The chain recombines TRBV15 with TRBJ1-6, with 7 positions matching TRBD1. The CDR3 runs 15 residues. V shed 3 bases and J 9 bases; nucleotides not matched to a gene: 8. Germline V gives CDR1 LNHNV, CDR2 YYDKDF (reference sequence). The CDR3 loop reads CATSRTRQGGSPLHF. The CDR3 region has the DNA TGTGCCACCAGCAGGACCCGGCAGGGGGGTTCACCCCTCCACTTT.

The genes are TRBV4-1 and TRBJ1-5; unclear D gene. The CDR3 has 13 residues. Trimming took 0 bases from V and 5 from J, leaving 5 bases between them. The germline V gene encodes CDR1 MGHRA and CDR2 YSYEKL. CDR3 protein: CASSQDPDQPQHF. Written as DNA, the CDR3 is TGCGCCAGCAGCCAAGATCCTGATCAGCCCCAGCATTTT.

This rearrangement joins TRBV9 to TRBJ2-1, with a possible D match to TRBD2 (6 bases). Deletions cut 0 bases from V and 6 bases from J, with 13 bases between. This CDR3 contains 15 residues. From germline, CDR1 is SGDLS and CDR2 YYNGEE. The chain's CDR3 is CASSVAGTLFNEQFF. CDR3 DNA sequence: TGTGCCAGCAGCGTAGCTGGGACTCTCTTCAATGAGCAGTTCTTC.

The chain employs TRBV7-3 and TRBJ2-1; D remains unclear. CDR3 size: 13 residues. Trimming left V 2 bases short and J 7 bases short, with 9 bases between. CDR1 and CDR2 (germline): SGHTA, FQGTGA. The chain's CDR3 is CASSLETLNEQFF. CDR3 coding DNA: TGTGCCAGCAGCTTAGAAACTCTAAATGAGCAGTTCTTC. Using reference TRBV7-3 and TRBJ2-1 for the parts outside the CDR3, the full variable domain is GAGVSQTPSNKVTEKGKYVELRCDPISGHTALYWYRQSLGQGPEFLIYFQGTGAADDSGLPNDRFFAVRPEGSVSTLKIQRTERGDSAVYLCASSLETLNEQFFGPGTRLTVL.

This chain uses TRBV7-9 with TRBJ2-5; D not resolved. The V end lost 2 bases, the J end lost 1 base, and 8 bases lay between the germline ends. The CDR3 sequence is 14 residues long. The V gene's germline CDR1 is SEHNR and CDR2 FQNEAQ (reference sequence). This CDR3 reads CASSLIRVQETQYF. As DNA, the CDR3 is TGTGCCAGCAGCTTAATCCGGGTCCAAGAGACCCAGTACTTC.

The V gene is TRBV14, the J gene TRBJ2-7; 7 positions agree with TRBD2. There are 13 residues in the CDR3. In germline, CDR1 is SGHDN, CDR2 FVKESK. After removal of 3 bases from V and 3 bases from J, the junction contained 2 bases not matched to a gene. The CDR3: CASSQGDYYEQYF. The DNA for the CDR3 is TGTGCCAGCAGCCAGGGGGACTACTACGAGCAGTACTTC.